These 17 T cell receptor beta chains share one sample of origin, sequenced in a study of post-analysis software for immune sequencing data (dated by TCRdb to between 2015 and 2017). The full study reports these points: Patients showed significantly higher frequencies than controls for roughly five TRBV segments, among them TRBV5-6, TRBV5-1 and TRBV20-1.

The library was generated by PCR. Instrument on record: Illumina HiSeq 2500. To reduce PCR and sequencing biases, unique molecular identifiers were built into the TCR beta cDNA libraries. TCRdb itself trimmed the public reads at Q25 with fastp, ran MiXCR and retained productive beta chains. Identical CDR3 protein sequences are pooled into one entry, listed with their most common genes and DNA. The sample includes 750,000 to 900,000 distinct CDR3 sequences, with more than 45% observed a single time. Clones ranked in the top ten supply roughly 4.5% of the sample. These receptors have no known antigen. Material: blood. The receptors were sampled from a girl aged 5-17 years with multiple sclerosis.

This clonotype was counted a few times. The V call is TRBV4-3, the J call TRBJ2-5; 8 positions match TRBD2. Germline CDR1 and CDR2: LGHNA and YSLEER. The CDR3 sequence is 16 residues long. V gave up 0 bases and J gave up 5 bases; unmatched junction bases: 8. The CDR3 DNA is TGCGCCAGCAGCCAAGATTGGCCGGGAGGGGAGGAGACCCAGTACTTC. Translated: CASSQDWPGGEETQYF.

This clonotype showed up just a few times. The gene calls are TRBV27 and TRBJ2-5, with TRBD1 as a possible D gene (6 bases). The J call may be faulty, since TRBJ2-7 better matches the DNA end. Germline CDR1 and CDR2: MNHEY and SMNVEV (reference sequence). The CDR3 covers 15 residues. CDR3 loop: CASSVLRTASYEQYF. CDR3 nucleotide sequence: TGTGCCAGCAGTGTCCTCAGGACAGCTTCCTACGAGCAGTACTTC.

The sample holds one count of this clonotype. The rearrangement uses TRBV12-3 or TRBV12-4 and TRBJ1-2; D remains ambiguous. The CDR3 contains 12 residues. V lost 5 bases, J lost 6 bases, and 10 bases lay in between. The CDR3, as DNA: TGTGCCAGCAGTCCCCCTGCTCATGGCTACACCTTC. This translates into CASSPPAHGYTF.

The chain has TRBV7-2 and TRBJ1-4; 7 nucleotides agree with TRBD1. Losses at the gene ends were 2 bases for V and 5 bases for J; bases not matched to a gene: 5. The CDR3 extends over 15 amino acids. CDR1 and CDR2 (germline): SGHTA, FQGNSA. CDR3 residues: CASSLQQGTNEKLFF. CDR3 coding DNA: TGTGCCAGCAGCTTACAACAGGGGACGAATGAAAAACTGTTTTTT.

Only a few counts were recorded for this clonotype. This chain links TRBV9 with TRBJ2-7; D possibly matches TRBD1 or TRBD2 (5 bases each). Germline-derived CDR1 and CDR2 are SGDLS and YYNGEE. This CDR3 has 14 amino acids. The germline V and J ends were trimmed by 2 bases and 2 bases, with 11 bases remaining between them. The CDR3 DNA sequence: TGTGCCAGCAGCGTTGGGGGTGGCCCCTACGAGCAGTACTTC. Translating gives CASSVGGGPYEQYF.

The chain combines TRBV12-3 or TRBV12-4 with TRBJ1-5; D is undetermined. The CDR3 covers 14 residues. Trimming removed 4 bases at V and 2 bases at J, with 9 bases between. CDR3 region: CASSSQVGNQPQHF. CDR3 bases: TGTGCCAGCAGTTCCCAGGTGGGCAATCAGCCCCAGCATTTT.

Notes on this clonotype: At one boundary the junction diverges from the germline segment, which might be a read error. This chain links TRBV6-6 with TRBJ2-3; TRBD2 agrees at 9 bases. The CDR3 is 17 amino acids. Germline CDR1 is MNHNY and CDR2 is SVGAGI (reference sequence). The CDR3 DNA follows: TGTGCCAGCAGTTACGCCCGACTAGCGGTTAACACAGATACGCAGGATTTT. Translation gives CASSYARLAVNTDTQDF.

The chain uses TRBV2 and TRBJ2-5, with 7 bases matching TRBD2. The CDR3 is 16 residues long. CDR1 and CDR2 (germline): SNHLY, FYNNEI. Trimming took 11 bases from V and 2 from J; bases not matched to a gene: 17. The CDR3 DNA is TGTGCCGCAGCCCGGGGGGATTTACCTTCACAAGAGACCCAGTACTTC. Its protein is CAAARGDLPSQETQYF.

This clonotype was detected a few times. The chain uses TRBV2 and TRBJ2-3; 13 bases line up with TRBD2. CDR3 length: 14 amino acids. With V trimmed by 8 bases and J by 7 bases, 6 bases remained unmatched. Germline loops: CDR1 SNHLY, CDR2 FYNNEI. For the CDR3, the DNA is TGTGCCAGCGGGACTAGCGGGATTGGTAATACGCAGTATTTT. It yields the protein CASGTSGIGNTQYF.

The chain has TRBV7-2 and TRBJ2-3, with D possibly being TRBD2 (5 bases). CDR1 and CDR2 (germline): SGHTA, FQGNSA. The V and J ends lost 5 bases and 0 bases respectively, with 15 bases between them. The CDR3 runs to 16 residues. The CDR3 sequence is CASSPTASSSTDTQYF. DNA for the CDR3: TGTGCCAGCAGCCCCACCGCTAGCTCTAGCACAGATACGCAGTATTTT.

This clonotype was counted between two and nine times. The chain recombines TRBV27 with TRBJ2-7; 8 bases align to TRBD1. The CDR3 is made up of 15 amino acids. The J segment lost 10 bases and the V segment lost 0 bases, leaving 11 bases of the junction unmatched. Germline CDR1 MNHEY, CDR2 SMNVEV (reference sequence). The CDR3 sequence is CASSLSSTGVGPQYF. CDR3 nucleotides: TGTGCCAGCAGTTTATCGTCGACAGGGGTCGGACCCCAGTACTTC.

This clonotype was seen only once. This chain connects TRBV11-2 to TRBJ2-7, with TRBD1 matching over 9 bases. Unmatched junction bases numbered 4, after V lost 4 bases and J lost 6 bases. The CDR3 sequence is 13 residues long. Germline V lookup: CDR1 SGHAT, CDR2 FQNNGV. DNA of the CDR3: TGTGCCAGCAGCTGGGGGACAGGGAGCGAGCAGTACTTC. It translates to CASSWGTGSEQYF.

V gene TRBV7-6 combines with J gene TRBJ2-5; no clear D. The CDR3 runs to 14 residues. Trimming took off 1 base at V and 5 bases at J, with 11 bases between the two ends. Germline V CDR1 and CDR2: SGHVS, FNYEAQ. The CDR3 coding sequence is TGTGCCAGCAGCTTAGTAGTCGGAGATGAGACCCAGTACTTC. This translates into CASSLVVGDETQYF.

V and J are TRBV28 and TRBJ2-1; D remains unclear. CDR1 MDHEN and CDR2 SYDVKM come from the germline V gene. V lost 4 bases, J lost 7 bases, and 20 bases lay in between. This CDR3 has 16 amino acids. The CDR3 protein is CASSSIGPTAENEQFF. CDR3 DNA sequence: TGTGCCAGCAGTTCGATCGGCCCCACCGCGGAGAATGAGCAGTTCTTC. The entire variable domain, with the rest obtained from reference TRBV28 and TRBJ2-1, is as follows: DVKVTQSSRYLVKRTGEKVFLECVQDMDHENMFWYRQDPGLGLRLIYFSYDVKMKEKGDIPEGYSVSREKKERFSLILESASTNQTSMYLCASSSIGPTAENEQFFGPGTRLTVL.

The V gene is TRBV2, the J gene TRBJ2-1; 9 nucleotides align to TRBD2. Per the germline V gene, CDR1 is SNHLY and CDR2 is FYNNEI. The CDR3 contains 17 residues. V shed 0 bases, J shed 0 bases, and the junction held 3 bases outside the gene matches. CDR3 in amino acids: CASSEAGSGSSYNEQFF. CDR3 DNA sequence: TGTGCCAGCAGTGAAGCGGGTAGCGGGAGCTCCTACAATGAGCAGTTCTTC.

The rearrangement uses TRBV4-3 and TRBJ1-1; a weak D match, TRBD1 (5 bases). CDR3 length: 15 residues. Germline CDR1 LGHNA, CDR2 YSLEER. Trimming stripped 0 bases from V and 4 bases from J, with 12 bases between. CDR3 residues: CASSQDPGYGTEAFF. The CDR3 DNA follows: TGCGCCAGCAGCCAAGATCCAGGGTACGGCACTGAAGCTTTCTTT.

The chain joins TRBV11-3 to TRBJ2-3, with D possibly TRBD2 on 6 matching bases. Germline values: CDR1 SGHNT, CDR2 YENEEA. This CDR3 is 14 amino acids long. Trimming pared 3 bases from V and 4 bases from J, leaving 11 bases between. In nucleotides, the CDR3 is TGTGCCAGCAGCTTGACTAGTCAATCAGATACGCAGTATTTT. Translation gives CASSLTSQSDTQYF. The variable domain in full, with the rest retrieved from reference TRBV11-3 and TRBJ2-3, is EAGVVQSPRYKIIEKKQPVAFWCNPISGHNTLYWYLQNLGQGPELLIRYENEEAVDDSQLPKDRFSAERLKGVDSTLKIQPAELGDSAVYLCASSLTSQSDTQYFGPGTRLTVL.